One sample yielded the 19 T cell receptor beta chains listed below, sequenced in a study of T cells in Graves' hyperthyroidism and ophthalmopathy. Regions amplified from RNA transcripts were the TCR beta CDR3 regions. During a first-round RT-PCR of the TCR CDR3, the HTBI primer set was used. Each CDR3 protein gets one entry after TCRdb re-called the multiplex PCR reads with MiXCR. Altogether some 690,000 distinct CDR3 sequences are present, 17% being singletons, with the ten largest covering about 14%. Material for sequencing was blood. These receptors were obtained from a man aged 45-65 years with Graves' hyperthyroidism.

This clonotype was counted between two and nine times. This chain connects TRBV6-2 or TRBV6-3 to TRBJ2-7, with TRBD2 matching 10 bases. This CDR3 region has 16 residues. Losses at the gene ends were 2 bases for V and 1 base for J; bases not matched to a gene: 5. Germline CDR1 MNHEY, CDR2 SVGEGT. CDR3 DNA: TGTGCCAGCAGTTACGGTTTACTAGCGGGGTCCTACGAGCAGTACTTC. Translation: CASSYGLLAGSYEQYF.

Note on this clonotype: A much larger clonotype is one base distant, so this may be a read error. V gene TRBV27 combines with J gene TRBJ1-5, with 7 bases fitting TRBD1. The trim removed 7 bases at V and 3 bases at J, leaving 9 bases unmatched. Germline-derived CDR1 and CDR2 are MNHEY and SMNVEV (reference sequence). The CDR3 spans 15 residues. The CDR3 protein is CASNRGDSTNQPQHF. DNA of the CDR3: TGTGCCAGCAATCGAGGGGACAGTACCAATCAGCCCCAGCATTTT.

V usage is TRBV24-1 and J usage is TRBJ2-1; perhaps TRBD1 as D (6 bases). The V end was cut by 1 base, the J end by 2 bases, with 14 bases between. CDR3 size: 17 residues. CDR1 and CDR2 from the germline V gene are KGHDR and SFDVKD. CDR3 in amino acids: CATSDFRGPSTYNEQFF. CDR3 coding DNA: TGTGCCACCAGTGATTTCAGGGGCCCTTCAACCTACAATGAGCAGTTCTTC.

Many counts were recorded for this clonotype. The chain recombines TRBV28 with TRBJ2-7; 8 bases match TRBD1. The trim removed 5 bases at V and 3 bases at J, leaving 9 bases unmatched. Germline V gives CDR1 MDHEN, CDR2 SYDVKM. The CDR3 loop spans 15 amino acids. CDR3 DNA: TGTGCCAGCAGTGGGGGGTCAGGGGGCGACTACGAGCAGTACTTC. Translating it yields CASSGGSGGDYEQYF.

As concerns this clonotype: A read error may account for a junction end that differs from germline. The rearrangement uses TRBV19 and TRBJ1-6; possibly TRBD1 for D (5 bases). The CDR3 extends over 19 amino acids. Germline V gives CDR1 LNHDA, CDR2 SQIVND (reference sequence). The CDR3 sequence is CASSTVYPRDPSANSLLHF. The DNA for the CDR3 is TGTGCCAGTAGTACCGTTTACCCGCGGGACCCCTCAGCGAATTCACTCCTCCACTTT.

This clonotype occurred many times. This chain links TRBV11-2 with TRBJ2-7, with 7 bases lining up with TRBD2. The germline CDR1 and CDR2 sequences are SGHAT and FQNNGV. The CDR3 loop spans 14 amino acids. Trimming took 2 bases from V and 4 from J; bases not matched to a gene: 5. CDR3 coding DNA: TGTGCCAGCAGCTTACAGACTAGCAGATACGAGCAGTACTTC. Protein sequence: CASSLQTSRYEQYF.

This clonotype is a singleton in its sample. Just one base apart from a much larger clone, this may be a read error. A read error is likely, as this CDR3 ends without the conserved phenylalanine or tryptophan. CDR3 nucleotide sequence: TGCAGTGCGAGACAGGGGGCTCGTCCCTACGAGCAGTACCTC. It encodes CSARQGARPYEQYL. This chain links TRBV20-1 with TRBJ2-7; 10 bases match TRBD1. Germline V gene lookup returns CDR1 DFQATT and CDR2 SNEGSKA (reference sequence). The trim removed 6 bases at V and 2 bases at J, leaving 7 bases unmatched. The CDR3 covers 14 residues.

About this clonotype itself: Likely a read error: the CDR3 ends without its conserved phenylalanine or tryptophan. This chain joins TRBV6-2 or TRBV6-3 and TRBJ2-4; D remains unclear. The V end was cut by 5 bases, the J end by 0 bases, with 23 bases between. The CDR3 sequence is 19 residues long. Per germline, CDR1 MNHEY and CDR2 SVGEGT. The chain's CDR3 is CASSESMAQARLAKNIQYL. The CDR3, as DNA: TGTGCCAGCAGTGAGTCGATGGCGCAGGCCAGACTAGCCAAAAACATTCAGTACCTC.

The chain has TRBV6-2 or TRBV6-3 and TRBJ2-3; 9 bases match TRBD2. Germline CDR1 MNHEY, CDR2 SVGEGT. J was trimmed by 0 bases and V by 7 bases; bases with no gene match: 11. This CDR3 is built from 17 residues. The CDR3: CASTLALAGFSTDTQYF. Here the CDR3 DNA reads TGTGCCAGCACCCTGGCTCTAGCGGGGTTCAGCACAGATACGCAGTATTTT.

This clonotype was seen ten or more times. This chain connects TRBV28 to TRBJ2-5, with TRBD1 matching over 7 bases. V gave up 5 bases and J gave up 1 base; unmatched junction bases: 7. The germline CDR1 and CDR2 sequences are MDHEN and SYDVKM. CDR3 size: 15 residues. CDR3 nucleotides: TGTGCCAGCAGTAGGGGGCAGGGTGGCCAAGAGACCCAGTACTTC. It codes for CASSRGQGGQETQYF.

This clonotype was recorded a few times. The chain recombines TRBV5-1 with TRBJ1-4, with D possibly TRBD1 on 6 matching bases. CDR3 size: 15 residues. Germline lookup yields CDR1 SGHRS and CDR2 YFSETQ. V was pared by 3 bases and J by 5 bases, with 14 bases between. The CDR3 sequence is CASSSGRGANEKLFF. The CDR3 coding sequence is TGCGCCAGCAGCTCGGGACGGGGGGCCAATGAAAAACTGTTTTTT.

This clonotype has ten or more counts. The J gene is TRBJ2-3, the V gene TRBV28; TRBD1 or TRBD2 may be the D gene (6 bases each). In germline, CDR1 is MDHEN, CDR2 SYDVKM. Trimming shortened V by 8 bases and J by 6 bases, and 18 bases separated the two germline ends. The CDR3 extends over 14 amino acids. CDR3 sequence: CASSVMGGVDTQYF. The CDR3 DNA reads TGTGCCAGCTCAGTTATGGGGGGCGTGGATACGCAGTATTTT.

The chain carries TRBV27 and TRBJ1-2; D unresolved. The germline CDR1 and CDR2 sequences are MNHEY and SMNVEV (reference sequence). The V and J ends lost 3 bases and 9 bases respectively, with 14 bases between them. The length of the CDR3 is 13 residues. The CDR3 bases are TGTGCCAGCAGTTTGGACGGTGCGAGAAGCTACACCTTC. Its protein is CASSLDGARSYTF.

In its sample, this clonotype was seen many times. The rearrangement uses TRBV7-2 and TRBJ2-1; possibly TRBD2 for D (6 bases). V shed 5 bases and J shed 2 bases, with 13 bases lying between them. Germline V CDR1 and CDR2: SGHTA, FQGNSA. The CDR3 contains 15 residues. CDR3 sequence (DNA): TGTGCCAGCAGCGCCGAATGGGGGGCCTACAATGAGCAGTTCTTC. This codes for CASSAEWGAYNEQFF.

There are many counts of this clonotype. This sequence joins TRBV6-1 and TRBJ2-5, with 9 bases aligning to TRBD2. V was clipped by 5 bases and J by 2 bases; unmatched bases: 6. Germline CDR1 reads MNHNS; CDR2 reads SASEGT. The CDR3 runs 15 residues. CDR3 in amino acids: CASSFGLALQETQYF. The CDR3 bases are TGTGCCAGCAGTTTCGGACTAGCGCTACAAGAGACCCAGTACTTC.

This clonotype was detected ten times or more. The chain joins TRBV28 to TRBJ2-2; TRBD2 matches 9 bases. CDR3 size: 20 residues. CDR1 is MDHEN, CDR2 SYDVKM, per germline. V lost 3 bases to trimming and J lost 6 bases; unmatched junction nucleotides: 20. The CDR3 DNA reads TGTGCCAGCAGTTTTTACGCTGCCGGTCTAGCGGGATCTTTCTCCGGGGAGCTGTTTTTT. Amino acid sequence: CASSFYAAGLAGSFSGELFF.

This clonotype was seen repeatedly, ten times or more. The V and J genes are TRBV6-2 or TRBV6-3 and TRBJ2-1; D gene ambiguous. Trimming removed 5 bases from V and 0 bases from J, with 11 bases in between. Germline CDR1 is MNHEY and CDR2 is SVGEGT. This CDR3 contains 15 residues. CDR3 DNA sequence: TGTGCCAGCAGTGGGTGGAAGAGCTCCTACAATGAGCAGTTCTTC. Amino acids: CASSGWKSSYNEQFF.

V gene TRBV2 combines with J gene TRBJ2-4; 10 bases match TRBD2. The V segment lost 4 bases and the J segment 6 bases; nucleotides outside the gene matches: 9. Germline lookup yields CDR1 SNHLY and CDR2 FYNNEI. The CDR3 loop spans 16 amino acids. CDR3 in DNA: TGTGCCAGCAGTGGTGGAACTAGCGGGGTTCTAAACATTCAGTACTTC. Its protein product is CASSGGTSGVLNIQYF.

This clonotype was counted only a few times. The chain uses TRBV4-3 and TRBJ2-1; 10 bases agree with TRBD1. Per germline, CDR1 LGHNA and CDR2 YSLEER. Trimming at V came to 0 bases and at J to 7 bases, leaving 9 bases not matched to a gene. CDR3 size: 17 residues. The CDR3 loop is CASSQDLGTGVWNEQFF. The CDR3, as DNA: TGCGCCAGCAGCCAAGATCTAGGGACAGGGGTCTGGAATGAGCAGTTCTTC.